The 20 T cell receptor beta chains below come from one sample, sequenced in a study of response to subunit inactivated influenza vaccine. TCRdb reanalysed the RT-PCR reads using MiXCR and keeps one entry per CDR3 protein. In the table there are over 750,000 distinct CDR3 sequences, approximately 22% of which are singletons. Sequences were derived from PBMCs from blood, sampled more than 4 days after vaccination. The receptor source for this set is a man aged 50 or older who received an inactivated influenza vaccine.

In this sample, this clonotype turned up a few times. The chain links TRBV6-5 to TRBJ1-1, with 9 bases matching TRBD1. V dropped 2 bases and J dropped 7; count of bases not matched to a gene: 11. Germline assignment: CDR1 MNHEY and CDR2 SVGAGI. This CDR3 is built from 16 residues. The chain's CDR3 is CASSYPKQGALNEAFF. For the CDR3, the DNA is TGTGCCAGCAGTTACCCGAAACAGGGGGCGTTGAATGAAGCTTTCTTT.

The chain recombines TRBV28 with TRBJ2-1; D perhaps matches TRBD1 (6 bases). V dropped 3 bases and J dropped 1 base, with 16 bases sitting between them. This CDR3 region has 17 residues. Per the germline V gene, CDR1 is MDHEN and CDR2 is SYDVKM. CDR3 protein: CASSFRTDLTSYNEQFF. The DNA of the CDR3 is TGTGCCAGCAGTTTCCGGACAGACCTTACTTCCTACAATGAGCAGTTCTTC.

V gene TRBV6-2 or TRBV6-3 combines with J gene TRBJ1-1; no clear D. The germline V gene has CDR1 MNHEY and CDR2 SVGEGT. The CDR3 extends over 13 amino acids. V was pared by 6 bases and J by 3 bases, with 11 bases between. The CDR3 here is CASRPGRDTEAFF. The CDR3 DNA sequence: TGTGCCAGCAGACCGGGTAGGGACACTGAAGCTTTCTTT.

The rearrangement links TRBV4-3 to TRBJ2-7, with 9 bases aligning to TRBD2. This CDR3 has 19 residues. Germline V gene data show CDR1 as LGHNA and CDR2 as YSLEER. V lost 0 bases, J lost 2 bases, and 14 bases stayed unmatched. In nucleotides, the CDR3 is TGCGCCAGCAGCCAAGACCCCAGCGGGGGGAGGGCGTATCCCTACGAGCAGTACTTC. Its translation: CASSQDPSGGRAYPYEQYF.

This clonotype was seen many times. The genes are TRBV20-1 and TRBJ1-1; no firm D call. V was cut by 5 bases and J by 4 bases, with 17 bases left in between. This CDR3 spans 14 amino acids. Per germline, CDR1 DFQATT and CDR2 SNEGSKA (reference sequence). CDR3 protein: CSASNFRLRTEAFF. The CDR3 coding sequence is TGCAGTGCTTCCAATTTTAGGCTGCGCACTGAAGCTTTCTTT.

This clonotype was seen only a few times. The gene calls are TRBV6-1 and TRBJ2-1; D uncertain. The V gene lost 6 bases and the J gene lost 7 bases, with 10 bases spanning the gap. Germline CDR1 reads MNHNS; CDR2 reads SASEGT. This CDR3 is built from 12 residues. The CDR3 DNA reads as TGTGCCAGCAGCCCCTCGATTAATGAGCAGTTCTTC. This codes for CASSPSINEQFF.

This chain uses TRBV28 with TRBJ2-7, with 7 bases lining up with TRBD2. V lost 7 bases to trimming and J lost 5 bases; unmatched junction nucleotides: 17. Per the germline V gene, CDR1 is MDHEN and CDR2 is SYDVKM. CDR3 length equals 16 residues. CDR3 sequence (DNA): TGTGCCAGCACCTATAAGACCCGGCGGGGGTTCCACGAGCAGTACTTC. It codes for CASTYKTRRGFHEQYF.

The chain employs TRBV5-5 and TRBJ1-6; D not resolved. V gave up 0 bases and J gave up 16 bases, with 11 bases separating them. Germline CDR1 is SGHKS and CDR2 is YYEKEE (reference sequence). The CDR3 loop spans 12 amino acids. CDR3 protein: CASSLDRQNLHF. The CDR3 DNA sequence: TGTGCCAGCAGCTTGGACCGGCAGAATCTCCACTTT.

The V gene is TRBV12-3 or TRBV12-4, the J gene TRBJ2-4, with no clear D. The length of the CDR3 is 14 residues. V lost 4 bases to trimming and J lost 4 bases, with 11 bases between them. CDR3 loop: CASSWNIPKNIQYF. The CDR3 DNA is TGTGCCAGCAGTTGGAATATCCCTAAAAACATTCAGTACTTC.

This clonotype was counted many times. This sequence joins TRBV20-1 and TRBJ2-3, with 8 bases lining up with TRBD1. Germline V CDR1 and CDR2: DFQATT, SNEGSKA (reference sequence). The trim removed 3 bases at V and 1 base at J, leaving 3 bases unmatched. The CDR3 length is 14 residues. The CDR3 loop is CSASRQGRTDTQYF. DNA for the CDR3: TGCAGTGCTAGCAGACAGGGGCGCACAGATACGCAGTATTTT.

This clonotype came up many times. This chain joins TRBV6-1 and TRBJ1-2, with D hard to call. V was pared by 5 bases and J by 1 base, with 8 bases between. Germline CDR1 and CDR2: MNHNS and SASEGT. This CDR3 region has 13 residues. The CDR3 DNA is TGTGCCAGCAGTCCTTTTCTTAACTATGGCTACACCTTC. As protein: CASSPFLNYGYTF.

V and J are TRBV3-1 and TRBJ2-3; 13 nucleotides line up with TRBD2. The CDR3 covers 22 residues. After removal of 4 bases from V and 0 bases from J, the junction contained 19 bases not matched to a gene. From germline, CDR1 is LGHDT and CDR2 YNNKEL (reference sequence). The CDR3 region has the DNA TGTGCCAGCAGCCCCTACCAGCAGGTTGGACTAGCGGGGGACACTAGCACAGATACGCAGTATTTT. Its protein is CASSPYQQVGLAGDTSTDTQYF.

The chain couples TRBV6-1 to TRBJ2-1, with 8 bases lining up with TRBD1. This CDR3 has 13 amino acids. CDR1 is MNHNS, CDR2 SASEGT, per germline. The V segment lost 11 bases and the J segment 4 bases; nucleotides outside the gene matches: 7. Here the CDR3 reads CACRQGLYNEQFF. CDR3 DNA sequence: TGTGCCTGCCGACAGGGGCTTTACAATGAGCAGTTCTTC.

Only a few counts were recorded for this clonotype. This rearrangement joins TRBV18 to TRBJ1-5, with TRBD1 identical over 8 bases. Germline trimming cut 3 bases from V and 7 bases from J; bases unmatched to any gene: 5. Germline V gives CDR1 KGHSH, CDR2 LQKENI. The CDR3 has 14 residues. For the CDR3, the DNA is TGTGCCAGCTCACCGGGCGCAGGGGGCCAGCCCCAGCATTTT. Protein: CASSPGAGGQPQHF.

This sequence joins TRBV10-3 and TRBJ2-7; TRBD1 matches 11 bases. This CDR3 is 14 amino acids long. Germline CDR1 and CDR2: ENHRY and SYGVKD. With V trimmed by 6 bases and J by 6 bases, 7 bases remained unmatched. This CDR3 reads CAISLGDRGSEQYF. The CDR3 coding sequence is TGTGCCATCAGCCTTGGGGACAGGGGGAGCGAGCAGTACTTC.

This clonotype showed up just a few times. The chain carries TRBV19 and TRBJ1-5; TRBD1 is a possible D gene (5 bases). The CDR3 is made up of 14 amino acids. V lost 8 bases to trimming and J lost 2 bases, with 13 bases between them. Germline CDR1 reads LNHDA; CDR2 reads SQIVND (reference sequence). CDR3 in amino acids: CASLGGTGNQPQHF. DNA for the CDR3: TGTGCCAGTTTGGGGGGGACGGGCAATCAGCCCCAGCATTTT. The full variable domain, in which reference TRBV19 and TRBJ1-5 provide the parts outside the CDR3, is DGGITQSPKYLFRKEGQNVTLSCEQNLNHDAMYWYRQDPGQGLRLIYYSQIVNDFQKGDIAEGYSVSREKKESFPLTVTSAQKNPTAFYLCASLGGTGNQPQHFGDGTRLSIL.

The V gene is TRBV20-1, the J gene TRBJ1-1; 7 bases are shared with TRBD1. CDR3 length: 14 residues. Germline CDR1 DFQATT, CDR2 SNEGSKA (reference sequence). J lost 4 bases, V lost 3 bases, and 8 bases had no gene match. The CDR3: CSASVAGGLTEAFF. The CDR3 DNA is TGCAGTGCTAGTGTAGCAGGGGGTCTCACTGAAGCTTTCTTT.

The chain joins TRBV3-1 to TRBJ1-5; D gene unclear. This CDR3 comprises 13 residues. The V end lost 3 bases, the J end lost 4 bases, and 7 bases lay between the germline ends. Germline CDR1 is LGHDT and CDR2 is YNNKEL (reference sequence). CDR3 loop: CASSHDINQPQHF. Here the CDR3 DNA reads TGTGCCAGCAGCCACGACATAAATCAGCCCCAGCATTTT.

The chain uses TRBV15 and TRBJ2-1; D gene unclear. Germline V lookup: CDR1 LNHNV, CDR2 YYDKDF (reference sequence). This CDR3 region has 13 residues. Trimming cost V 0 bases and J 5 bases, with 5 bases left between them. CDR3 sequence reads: CATSRDLNNEQFF. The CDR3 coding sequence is TGTGCCACCAGCAGAGATTTGAACAATGAGCAGTTCTTC.

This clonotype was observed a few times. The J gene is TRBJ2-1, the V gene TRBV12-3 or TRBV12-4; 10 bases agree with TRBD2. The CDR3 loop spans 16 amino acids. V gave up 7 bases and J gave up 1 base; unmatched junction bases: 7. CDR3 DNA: TGTGCCAGCACCCCTCAACTAGCGGGGTCCTACAATGAGCAGTTCTTC. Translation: CASTPQLAGSYNEQFF.